This TCR beta chain was identified during a study of Graves' ophthalmopathy and Graves' hyperthyroidism. Findings and limits, study-wide: With about 71% sensitivity and 72% to 80% specificity, the model predicted ophthalmopathy progression. Clonotypes were expanded in thyroid at above 0.001 frequency, and most also appeared in blood.

This clonotype occurred many times. Its matching antigen is unknown. Germline V CDR1 and CDR2: MNHEY, SVGAGI. Trimming shortened V by 0 bases and J by 8 bases, and 23 bases separated the two germline ends. CDR3 length: 17 residues. The sequenced template was RNA, covering the TCR beta CDR3 region. First-round RT-PCR with HTBI primers preceded a second-round multiplex PCR. From the multiplex PCR reads, TCRdb called clonotypes with MiXCR, one entry per CDR3 protein. Here the sample spans about 210,000 distinct CDR3 sequences, approximately 28% being singletons. Diagnosis relied on clinical symptoms, serum thyroxine, TRAb, thyroid ultrasound and orbital computed tomography. A volume of 10 ml of fresh peripheral blood supplied the PBMCs.

The TCR comes from a man aged 50 to 59 with Graves' ophthalmopathy. Sequencing was done on a sample of peripheral blood. The gene calls are TRBV6-5 and TRBJ2-7, with D perhaps matching TRBD2 (6 bases). For the CDR3, the DNA is TGTGCCAGCAGTTACTCTATCGTGGTGGTAGCGGAACTCCAGCAGTACTTC. Translation: CASSYSIVVVAELQQYF.